What follows are 28 T cell receptor beta chains derived from one specimen sequenced in a study of control samples from healthy donors and cancer patients. TCRdb's copy holds only in-frame clones and misses some; the assay was immunoSEQ multiplex PCR. The repertoire holds roughly 400,000 clones, with 75% to 95% as singletons. Specimen: PBMCs. All receptors derive from a man aged 35 to 55 with head and neck cancer.

The chain carries TRBV19 and TRBJ2-7, with D possibly being TRBD2 (6 bases). The V end was cut by 3 bases, the J end by 3 bases, with 15 bases between. The V gene's germline CDR1 is LNHDA and CDR2 SQIVND (reference sequence). The CDR3 runs 15 residues. The CDR3: CASSMWDAGSYEQYF. In DNA, the CDR3 is TGTGCCAGTAGTATGTGGGACGCGGGGAGCTACGAGCAGTACTTC. Filled out from reference TRBV19 and TRBJ2-7, the complete variable domain reads DGGITQSPKYLFRKEGQNVTLSCEQNLNHDAMYWYRQDPGQGLRLIYYSQIVNDFQKGDIAEGYSVSREKKESFPLTVTSAQKNPTAFYLCASSMWDAGSYEQYFGPGTRLTVT.

The CDR3 is CASSKRLADSYNEQFF. The CDR3 bases are TGTGCCAGCAGCAAGCGACTAGCGGACTCCTACAATGAGCAGTTCTTC. The chain recombines TRBV7-8 with TRBJ2-1; 9 nucleotides match TRBD2. The CDR3 runs 16 residues. J lost 0 bases, V lost 5 bases, and 5 bases had no gene match. Germline V lookup: CDR1 SGHVS, CDR2 FQNEAQ.

The rearrangement joins TRBV2 to TRBJ1-5; tentative D call: TRBD1 (6 bases). Trimming left V 4 bases short and J 5 bases short, with 12 bases between. This CDR3 contains 14 residues. In germline, CDR1 is SNHLY, CDR2 FYNNEI. The CDR3 reads CASSVGGRDQPQHF. In DNA form, the CDR3 reads TGTGCCAGCAGTGTTGGGGGGCGCGATCAGCCCCAGCATTTT.

The rearrangement links TRBV15 to TRBJ1-3, with TRBD1 matching 9 bases. Per germline, CDR1 LNHNV and CDR2 YYDKDF (reference sequence). This CDR3 contains 17 residues. The junction had 4 bases not matched to a gene; V was cut back by 0 bases and J by 1 base. CDR3 residues: CATSRDLQGASGNTIYF. The CDR3 coding sequence is TGTGCCACCAGCAGAGATCTACAGGGGGCTTCTGGAAACACCATATATTTT.

CDR3 coding DNA: TGTGCCACCAGTGAGGTCAGGGTTTACGAGCAGTACTTC. It codes for CATSEVRVYEQYF. The chain carries TRBV24-1 and TRBJ2-7; tentative D call: TRBD1 (5 bases). The germline V gene encodes CDR1 KGHDR and CDR2 SFDVKD. V was pared by 4 bases and J by 4 bases, with 10 bases between. The CDR3 spans 13 residues.

CDR3 sequence: CASSLRQGVHTEAFF. The CDR3 DNA is TGCGCCAGCAGCTTGAGGCAGGGGGTACACACTGAAGCTTTCTTT. The rearrangement uses TRBV5-1 and TRBJ1-1, with TRBD1 matching 7 bases. Germline V gene lookup returns CDR1 SGHRS and CDR2 YFSETQ. Trimming took 1 base from V and 3 from J; bases not matched to a gene: 6. The CDR3 is 15 residues long.

The CDR3 sequence: CASSIIGRGLSEQFF. The CDR3 DNA is TGTGCCAGTAGTATCATAGGCAGGGGGCTATCGGAGCAGTTCTTC. The chain combines TRBV19 with TRBJ2-1; 8 nucleotides line up with TRBD1. Germline lookup yields CDR1 LNHDA and CDR2 SQIVND (reference sequence). The length of the CDR3 is 15 residues. Trimming cost V 3 bases and J 10 bases; bases outside gene matches: 11.

This chain links TRBV19 with TRBJ1-5; perhaps TRBD1 as D (6 bases). The CDR3 length is 15 residues. Trimming shortened V by 4 bases and J by 5 bases, and 15 bases separated the two germline ends. Germline CDR1 and CDR2: LNHDA and SQIVND (reference sequence). CDR3 in amino acids: CASSTPDSNYQPQHF. The DNA for the CDR3 is TGTGCCAGTAGTACCCCGGACAGTAATTATCAGCCCCAGCATTTT. The complete variable domain, with remaining parts taken from reference TRBV19 and TRBJ1-5, reads DGGITQSPKYLFRKEGQNVTLSCEQNLNHDAMYWYRQDPGQGLRLIYYSQIVNDFQKGDIAEGYSVSREKKESFPLTVTSAQKNPTAFYLCASSTPDSNYQPQHFGDGTRLSIL.

V is TRBV5-1 and J is TRBJ1-2, with TRBD1 as a possible D gene (5 bases). CDR1 and CDR2 from the germline V gene are SGHRS and YFSETQ. The ends were cut back, 4 bases at V and 3 bases at J, with 19 bases in the middle. There are 16 residues in the CDR3. The CDR3: CASSPSGGHDHYGYTF. The CDR3 nucleotides are TGCGCCAGCAGCCCCTCAGGCGGACACGACCACTATGGCTACACCTTC.

The chain recombines TRBV13 with TRBJ2-5, with 7 bases fitting TRBD2. J was trimmed by 4 bases and V by 0 bases; bases with no gene match: 5. Germline loops: CDR1 PRHDT, CDR2 FYEKMQ (reference sequence). The CDR3 totals 15 residues. CDR3 in DNA: TGTGCCAGCAGCTTAGGCGGAACTAGCGTAGAGACCCAGTACTTC. It specifies CASSLGGTSVETQYF.

The chain carries TRBV29-1 and TRBJ1-1, with TRBD1 matching over 7 bases. Germline loops: CDR1 SQVTM, CDR2 ANQGSEA. V gave up 7 bases and J gave up 5 bases; unmatched junction bases: 10. The CDR3 totals 13 residues. In nucleotides, the CDR3 is TGCAGCGGCCGGACAGGAGAGGATACTGAAGCTTTCTTT. This gives the protein CSGRTGEDTEAFF.

This clone was detected a few times. The rearrangement uses TRBV5-1 and TRBJ2-7; TRBD1 matches 11 bases. V shed 4 bases, J shed 7 bases, and the junction held 7 bases outside the gene matches. This CDR3 comprises 14 residues. Germline values: CDR1 SGHRS, CDR2 YFSETQ. The CDR3 sequence: CASSPSGQGEEQYF. As DNA, the CDR3 is TGCGCCAGCAGCCCTTCGGGACAGGGGGAAGAGCAGTACTTC.

The chain carries TRBV28 and TRBJ2-1; D gene ambiguous. In germline, CDR1 is MDHEN, CDR2 SYDVKM. The CDR3 extends over 17 amino acids. Trimming took 4 bases from V and 0 from J, leaving 16 bases between them. CDR3 DNA: TGTGCCAGCAGTTCACACCCCGGGCCTAGCTCCTACAATGAGCAGTTCTTC. This gives the protein CASSSHPGPSSYNEQFF.

This rearrangement joins TRBV11-2 to TRBJ2-3; 8 nucleotides align to TRBD2. This CDR3 spans 19 amino acids. Per the germline V gene, CDR1 is SGHAT and CDR2 is FQNNGV. Trimming removed 4 bases from V and 10 bases from J; junction bases left unmatched: 25. CDR3 DNA sequence: TGTGCCAGCAGCTCAACCCTCTTTTCGGCGGGGGGCGGTTCTGTCCCGCAGTATTTT. It yields the protein CASSSTLFSAGGGSVPQYF.

The J gene is TRBJ2-3, the V gene TRBV27, with 7 bases identical to TRBD2. Losses at the gene ends were 7 bases for V and 6 bases for J; bases not matched to a gene: 13. In germline, CDR1 is MNHEY, CDR2 SMNVEV (reference sequence). CDR3 length: 15 amino acids. The CDR3, as DNA: TGTGCCAGCAATTCACTAGCGTTACTAGGGGATACGCAGTATTTT. Translating it yields CASNSLALLGDTQYF.

This clone appeared a single time. The same CDR3 also results from other DNA sequences found in this sample. This sequence joins TRBV5-1 and TRBJ2-7; weak D call: TRBD1 (5 bases). The CDR3 spans 14 residues. V was shortened by 0 bases and J by 1 base, with 8 bases between the two germline ends. CDR1 is SGHRS and CDR2 is YFSETQ in the germline V gene. The CDR3 coding sequence is TGCGCCAGCAGCTTGGGAGACAGTTCCTACGAGCAGTACTTC. Translated: CASSLGDSSYEQYF.

V usage is TRBV19 and J usage is TRBJ2-5; D ambiguous. Germline V CDR1 and CDR2: LNHDA, SQIVND (reference sequence). V was pared by 4 bases and J by 1 base, with 7 bases between. The CDR3 extends over 13 amino acids. For the CDR3, the DNA is TGTGCCAGTAGTAAGCCCCCCCAAGAGACCCAGTACTTC. Translation gives CASSKPPQETQYF. Full variable domain (remainder filled in from reference TRBV19 and TRBJ2-5): DGGITQSPKYLFRKEGQNVTLSCEQNLNHDAMYWYRQDPGQGLRLIYYSQIVNDFQKGDIAEGYSVSREKKESFPLTVTSAQKNPTAFYLCASSKPPQETQYFGPGTRLLVL.

This chain links TRBV11-2 with TRBJ2-7; D is unclear. The CDR3 loop spans 12 amino acids. Germline CDR1 is SGHAT and CDR2 is FQNNGV. V was trimmed by 5 bases and J by 4 bases, leaving 9 bases between them. The CDR3 sequence: CASSPVSYEQYF. The CDR3 DNA sequence: TGTGCCAGCAGCCCCGTCTCATACGAGCAGTACTTC.

Of note for this clone: The same CDR3 also results from other DNA sequences found in this sample. V and J are TRBV28 and TRBJ2-3; the D is unclear. Trimming pared 4 bases from V and 5 bases from J, leaving 4 bases between. The CDR3 runs 11 residues. In germline, CDR1 is MDHEN, CDR2 SYDVKM. CDR3 residues: CASSSRDTQYF. The CDR3 DNA reads TGTGCCAGCAGTTCGAGAGATACGCAGTATTTT.

This clone was observed once. V usage is TRBV1 and J usage is TRBJ2-7; TRBD1 was called by the table and not checked on the DNA. TRBV1 has pseudogene status. The CDR3 is 13 residues long. CDR3 bases: TGCACCAGCAGCCAAGGACAGGCCTACGAGCAGTACTTC. Translating it yields CTSSQGQAYEQYF.

This clone appeared a single time. The CDR3 bases are TGTGCCAGCAGCCAAGATCTAGCGGTACTGGTAAAGCAGTTCTTC. Its protein product is CASSQDLAVLVKQFF. V gene TRBV3-1 (or the pseudogene TRBV3-2) combines with J gene TRBJ2-1, with 7 nucleotides matching TRBD2. The CDR3 is 15 amino acids. The V and J ends lost 0 bases and 11 bases, in that order; junction bases with no gene match: 10. Germline lookup yields CDR1 LGHDT and CDR2 YNNKEL (reference sequence).

This clone was seen a single time. The V call is TRBV4-3, the J call TRBJ2-2; D unclear. V lost 0 bases and J lost 2, with 10 bases in between. Germline V gives CDR1 LGHNA, CDR2 YSLEER. This CDR3 has 16 residues. DNA for the CDR3: TGCGCCAGCAGCCAAGATCCCGGGCCCAACACCGGGGAGCTGTTTTTT. This codes for CASSQDPGPNTGELFF.

V usage is TRBV29-1 and J usage is TRBJ2-1; TRBD2 matches at 10 bases. Germline-derived CDR1 and CDR2 are SQVTM and ANQGSEA. V lost 4 bases to trimming and J lost 7 bases; unmatched junction nucleotides: 7. The CDR3 has 14 amino acids. CDR3 amino acids: CSVAGLAGDNEQFF. CDR3 coding DNA: TGCAGCGTTGCAGGGCTAGCGGGAGATAATGAGCAGTTCTTC.

This chain connects TRBV27 to TRBJ1-5; D is possibly TRBD1 (5 bases). V was clipped by 5 bases and J by 7 bases, with 12 bases between them. CDR1 is MNHEY, CDR2 SMNVEV, per germline (reference sequence). This CDR3 has 13 amino acids. CDR3 DNA sequence: TGTGCCAGCAGTAGGACACCGGTGCAGCCCCAGCATTTT. Protein product: CASSRTPVQPQHF.

V gene TRBV5-6 combines with J gene TRBJ2-3; D is possibly TRBD2 (6 bases). The CDR3 contains 16 residues. Deletions cut 1 base from V and 2 bases from J, with 14 bases between. Germline V gene data show CDR1 as SGHDT and CDR2 as YYEEEE. The CDR3 DNA sequence: TGTGCCAGCAGCTTGCGAATAGCGGCCCCCACAGATACGCAGTATTTT. This codes for CASSLRIAAPTDTQYF.

The chain has TRBV6-6 and TRBJ1-5, with a tentative D call TRBD1 (5 bases). The CDR3 extends over 15 amino acids. CDR1 is MNHNY and CDR2 is SVGAGI in the germline V gene (reference sequence). The V end lost 2 bases, the J end lost 2 bases, and 10 bases lay between the germline ends. CDR3 nucleotide sequence: TGTGCCAGCAGTTACGAAGGGGAAGGCAATCAGCCCCAGCATTTT. It specifies CASSYEGEGNQPQHF.

CDR3 amino acids: CASSLFTGEEKLFF. DNA of the CDR3: TGTGCCAGCAGCTTATTTACTGGCGAGGAAAAACTGTTTTTT. The rearrangement links TRBV11-2 to TRBJ1-4; D unresolved. V lost 2 bases to trimming and J lost 8 bases, with 12 bases between them. The germline V gene has CDR1 SGHAT and CDR2 FQNNGV. The CDR3 contains 14 residues.

The chain recombines TRBV7-9 with TRBJ1-4; 8 nucleotides agree with TRBD1. This CDR3 is built from 16 residues. Trimming removed 5 bases from V and 8 bases from J; junction bases left unmatched: 13. Germline V gene data show CDR1 as SEHNR and CDR2 as FQNEAQ (reference sequence). CDR3 nucleotide sequence: TGTGCCAGCAGCGCGAGGGACAGGCCATGGGTCGAAAAACTGTTTTTT. Protein: CASSARDRPWVEKLFF.